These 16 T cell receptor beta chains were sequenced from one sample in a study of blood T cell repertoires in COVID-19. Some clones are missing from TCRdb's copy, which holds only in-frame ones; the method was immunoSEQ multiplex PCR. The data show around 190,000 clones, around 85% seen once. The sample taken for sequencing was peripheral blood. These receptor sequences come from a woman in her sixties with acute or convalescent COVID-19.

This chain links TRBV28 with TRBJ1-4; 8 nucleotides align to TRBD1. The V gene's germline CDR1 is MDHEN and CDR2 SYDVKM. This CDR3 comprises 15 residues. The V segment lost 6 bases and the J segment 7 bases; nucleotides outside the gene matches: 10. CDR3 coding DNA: TGTGCCAGCAGCATCACAGGGGGGCTCCGTGAAAAACTGTTTTTT. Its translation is CASSITGGLREKLFF.

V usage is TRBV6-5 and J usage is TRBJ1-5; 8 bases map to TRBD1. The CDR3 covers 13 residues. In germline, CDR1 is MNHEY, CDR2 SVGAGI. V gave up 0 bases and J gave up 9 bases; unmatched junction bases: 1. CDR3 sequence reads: CASSYSDRGPQHF. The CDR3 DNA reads TGTGCCAGCAGTTACTCAGACAGGGGGCCCCAGCATTTT.

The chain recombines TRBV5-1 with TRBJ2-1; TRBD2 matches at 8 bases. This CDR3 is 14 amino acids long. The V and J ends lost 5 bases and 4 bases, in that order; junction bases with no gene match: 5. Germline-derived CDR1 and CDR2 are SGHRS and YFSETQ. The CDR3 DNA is TGCGCCAGCAGGGCAACTAGCGGTTACAATGAGCAGTTCTTC. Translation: CASRATSGYNEQFF.

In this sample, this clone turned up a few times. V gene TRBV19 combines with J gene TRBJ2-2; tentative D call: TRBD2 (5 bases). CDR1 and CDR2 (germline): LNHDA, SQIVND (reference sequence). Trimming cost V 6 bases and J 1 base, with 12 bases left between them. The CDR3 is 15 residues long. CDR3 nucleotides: TGTGCCAGTAGGCATCCGGGAAAGAACACCGGGGAGCTGTTTTTT. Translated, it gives CASRHPGKNTGELFF.

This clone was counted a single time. The CDR3, as DNA: TGTGCCAGCAGCCAGTATTCGGGACTAGCGGGTACTGGGGCCAACGTCCTGACTTTC. This gives the protein CASSQYSGLAGTGANVLTF. The genes are TRBV7-3 and TRBJ2-6, with 12 positions matching TRBD2. The CDR3 is made up of 19 amino acids. Germline CDR1 is SGHTA and CDR2 is FQGTGA. V shed 5 bases, J shed 2 bases, and the junction held 10 bases outside the gene matches. The variable domain in full, with the rest retrieved from reference TRBV7-3 and TRBJ2-6, is GAGVSQTPSNKVTEKGKYVELRCDPISGHTALYWYRQSLGQGPEFLIYFQGTGAADDSGLPNDRFFAVRPEGSVSTLKIQRTERGDSAVYLCASSQYSGLAGTGANVLTFGAGSRLTVL.

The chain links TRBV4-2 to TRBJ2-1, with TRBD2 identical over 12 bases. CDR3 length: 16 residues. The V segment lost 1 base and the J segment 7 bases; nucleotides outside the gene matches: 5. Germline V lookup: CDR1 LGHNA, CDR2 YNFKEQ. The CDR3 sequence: CASSQVTSGSGNEQFF. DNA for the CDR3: TGTGCCAGCAGCCAAGTGACTAGCGGGAGCGGGAATGAGCAGTTCTTC.

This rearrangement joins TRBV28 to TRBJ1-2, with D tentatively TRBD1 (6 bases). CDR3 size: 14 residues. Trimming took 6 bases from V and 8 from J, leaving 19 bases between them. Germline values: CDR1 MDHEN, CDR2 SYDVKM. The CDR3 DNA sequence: TGTGCCAGCAGACCTACAGGGACCCAAGGGGGCTACACCTTC. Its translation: CASRPTGTQGGYTF.

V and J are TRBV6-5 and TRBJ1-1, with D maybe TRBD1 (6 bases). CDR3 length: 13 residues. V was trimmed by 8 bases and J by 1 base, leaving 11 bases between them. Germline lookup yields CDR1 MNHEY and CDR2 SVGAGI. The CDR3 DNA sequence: TGTGCCAGCTCCTCCAGGGGGAACACTGAAGCTTTCTTT. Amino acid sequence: CASSSRGNTEAFF.

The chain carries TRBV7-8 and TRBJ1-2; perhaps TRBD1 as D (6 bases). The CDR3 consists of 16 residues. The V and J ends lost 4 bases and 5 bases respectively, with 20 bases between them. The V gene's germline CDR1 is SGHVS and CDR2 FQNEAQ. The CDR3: CASSSRLSFTGYGYTF. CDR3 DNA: TGTGCCAGCAGCTCACGGCTCTCCTTTACAGGGTATGGCTACACCTTC.

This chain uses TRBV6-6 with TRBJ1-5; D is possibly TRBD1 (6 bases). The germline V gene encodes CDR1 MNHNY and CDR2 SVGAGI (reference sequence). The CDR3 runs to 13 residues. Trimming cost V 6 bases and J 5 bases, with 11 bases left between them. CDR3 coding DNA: TGTGCCAGCAGACCCGACAGGTATCAGCCCCAGCATTTT. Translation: CASRPDRYQPQHF.

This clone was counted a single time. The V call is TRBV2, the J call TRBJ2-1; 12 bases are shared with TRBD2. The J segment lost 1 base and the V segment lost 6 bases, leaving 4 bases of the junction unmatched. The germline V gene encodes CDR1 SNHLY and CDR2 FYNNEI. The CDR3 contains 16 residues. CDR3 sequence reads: CASRLAGGVSYNEQFF. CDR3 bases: TGTGCCAGCAGACTAGCGGGAGGAGTATCCTACAATGAGCAGTTCTTC.

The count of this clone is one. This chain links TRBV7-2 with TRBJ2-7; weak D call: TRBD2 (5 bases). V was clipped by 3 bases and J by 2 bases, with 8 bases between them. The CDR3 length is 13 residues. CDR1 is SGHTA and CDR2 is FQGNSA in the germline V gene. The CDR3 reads CASSFGMAYEQYF. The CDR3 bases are TGTGCCAGCAGCTTCGGGATGGCCTACGAGCAGTACTTC.

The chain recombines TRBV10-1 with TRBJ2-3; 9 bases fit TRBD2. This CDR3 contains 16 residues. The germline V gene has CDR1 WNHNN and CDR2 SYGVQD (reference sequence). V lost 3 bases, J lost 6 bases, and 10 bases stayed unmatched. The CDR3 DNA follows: TGCGCCAGCAGTGAAGGGTGGGCTAGCGGGAAGGATACGCAGTATTTT. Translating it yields CASSEGWASGKDTQYF.

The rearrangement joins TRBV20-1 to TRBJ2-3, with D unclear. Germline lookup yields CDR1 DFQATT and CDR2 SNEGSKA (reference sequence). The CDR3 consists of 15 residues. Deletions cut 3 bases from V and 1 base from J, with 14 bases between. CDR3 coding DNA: TGCAGTGCTAGTGGTCGGCTAGAAGGCACAGATACGCAGTATTTT. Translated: CSASGRLEGTDTQYF.

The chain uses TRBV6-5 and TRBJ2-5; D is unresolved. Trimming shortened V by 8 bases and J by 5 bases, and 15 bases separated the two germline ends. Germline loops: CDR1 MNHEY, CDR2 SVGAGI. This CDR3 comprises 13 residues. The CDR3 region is CASAASRWETQYF. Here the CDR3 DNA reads TGTGCCAGCGCGGCGTCTAGGTGGGAGACCCAGTACTTC.

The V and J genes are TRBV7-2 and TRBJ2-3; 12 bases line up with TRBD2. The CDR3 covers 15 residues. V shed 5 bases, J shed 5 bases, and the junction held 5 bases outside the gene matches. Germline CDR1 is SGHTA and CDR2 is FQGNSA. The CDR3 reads CASSILAGGRDTQYF. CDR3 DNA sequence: TGTGCCAGCAGCATACTAGCGGGAGGAAGAGATACGCAGTATTTT.